The next 26 T cell receptor beta chains were all read from a single sample in a study of T cell responses to AZD1222 COVID-19 vaccine. Only in-frame clones appear in the TCRdb table, and some are missing; sequencing was by immunoSEQ multiplex PCR. The table records about 200,000 clones, approximately 86% of them present only once. The source was peripheral blood, collected on day 0 of AZD1222 vaccination. The receptors were sampled from an adult in good health.

On this clone itself: This same CDR3 is encoded by further DNA sequences in the sample. The chain carries TRBV24-1 and TRBJ2-7; D is unresolved. V was cut by 2 bases and J by 2 bases, with 0 bases left in between. The CDR3 sequence is 11 residues long. Germline CDR1 reads KGHDR; CDR2 reads SFDVKD. CDR3 in amino acids: CATSDSYEQYF. The CDR3 DNA is TGTGCCACCAGTGATTCCTACGAGCAGTACTTC.

This rearrangement joins TRBV19 to TRBJ2-7; the D call may be TRBD1 or TRBD2 (5 bases each). Trimming took 3 bases from V and 3 from J, leaving 15 bases between them. CDR1 and CDR2 from the germline V gene are LNHDA and SQIVND (reference sequence). The CDR3 consists of 15 residues. CDR3 bases: TGTGCCAGTAGTATGTCCTCCGGGACCTTCTACGAGCAGTACTTC. Translating gives CASSMSSGTFYEQYF.

The J gene is TRBJ1-2, the V gene TRBV14; no reliable D call. Germline lookup yields CDR1 SGHDN and CDR2 FVKESK. The V end lost 4 bases, the J end lost 8 bases, and 14 bases lay between the germline ends. The CDR3 extends over 13 amino acids. For the CDR3, the DNA is TGTGCCAGCAGCCCCGACCGTGCGGGCGGCTACACCTTC. Translating gives CASSPDRAGGYTF. The variable domain in full, with the rest retrieved from reference TRBV14 and TRBJ1-2, is EAGVTQFPSHSVIEKGQTVTLRCDPISGHDNLYWYRRVMGKEIKFLLHFVKESKQDESGMPNNRFLAERTGGTYSTLKVQPAELEDSGVYFCASSPDRAGGYTFGSGTRLTVV.

The gene calls are TRBV1 and TRBJ2-3. TRBV1 is marked as a pseudogene. The CDR3 totals 15 residues. The CDR3 protein is CTSSREGRSGDTQYF. Here the CDR3 DNA reads TGCACCAGCAGCCGCGAGGGACGCAGCGGAGATACGCAGTATTTT.

The gene calls are TRBV5-4 and TRBJ2-3, with D perhaps TRBD1 or TRBD2 (5 bases each). Trimming left V 5 bases short and J 7 bases short, with 26 bases between. The CDR3 covers 17 residues. Per the germline V gene, CDR1 is SGHNT and CDR2 is YYREEE (reference sequence). The CDR3 sequence: CASRSGTGTQNANTQYF. The CDR3 DNA follows: TGTGCCAGCAGGAGTGGGACCGGGACCCAAAACGCGAATACGCAGTATTTT.

The chain links TRBV19 to TRBJ1-2; no clear D gene. Between the trimmed V and J ends, which lost 0 bases and 0 bases, there was a span of 17 bases. The CDR3 has 18 amino acids. CDR1 is LNHDA and CDR2 is SQIVND in the germline V gene (reference sequence). CDR3 in amino acids: CASSIDPPTWGANYGYTF. The CDR3 nucleotides are TGTGCCAGTAGTATAGACCCACCGACTTGGGGAGCTAACTATGGCTACACCTTC.

This rearrangement joins TRBV13 to TRBJ2-7, with D hard to call. The V gene lost 4 bases and the J gene lost 0 bases, with 1 base spanning the gap. The CDR3 is 11 amino acids. Germline CDR1 is PRHDT and CDR2 is FYEKMQ (reference sequence). In DNA form, the CDR3 reads TGTGCCAGCAGCTCCTCCTACGAGCAGTACTTC. Protein sequence: CASSSSYEQYF. Complete variable domain (other parts from reference TRBV13 and TRBJ2-7): AAGVIQSPRHLIKEKRETATLKCYPIPRHDTVYWYQQGPGQDPQFLISFYEKMQSDKGSIPDRFSAQQFSDYHSELNMSSLELGDSALYFCASSSSYEQYFGPGTRLTVT.

This CDR3 is CASSIRQGTYEQYF. The CDR3, as DNA: TGTGCCAGCAGCATTCGACAGGGGACTTACGAGCAGTACTTC. The chain joins TRBV3-1 (or the pseudogene TRBV3-2) to TRBJ2-7; 8 nucleotides align to TRBD1. The CDR3 consists of 14 residues. V shed 5 bases and J 4 bases; nucleotides not matched to a gene: 7. Germline CDR1 LGHDT, CDR2 YNNKEL (reference sequence).

This clone came up once. The chain employs TRBV5-1 and TRBJ2-7; D is ambiguous. V lost 0 bases, J lost 2 bases, and 9 bases lay in between. Germline V gives CDR1 SGHRS, CDR2 YFSETQ. CDR3 length: 14 residues. CDR3 loop: CASSLVRVPYEQYF. The CDR3 DNA sequence: TGCGCCAGCAGCTTGGTAAGGGTCCCCTACGAGCAGTACTTC.

The chain employs TRBV9 and TRBJ1-2, with D perhaps matching TRBD1 (5 bases). The CDR3 extends over 16 amino acids. V gave up 3 bases and J gave up 4 bases, with 19 bases separating them. CDR1 is SGDLS and CDR2 is YYNGEE in the germline V gene. In DNA, the CDR3 is TGTGCCAGCAGCGCTGTCTCGGGCAGGGAGAGCTATGGCTACACCTTC. This gives the protein CASSAVSGRESYGYTF.

This chain links TRBV5-4 with TRBJ1-2; TRBD1 aligns across 8 bases. The CDR3 consists of 14 residues. V was pared by 0 bases and J by 4 bases, with 2 bases of the junction left unmatched. The V gene's germline CDR1 is SGHNT and CDR2 YYREEE (reference sequence). CDR3 region: CASSLGQGIYGYTF. In nucleotides, the CDR3 is TGTGCCAGCAGCTTGGGACAGGGGATCTATGGCTACACCTTC. Together with reference TRBV5-4 and TRBJ1-2, the CDR3 gives the full variable domain: ETGVTQSPTHLIKTRGQQVTLRCSSQSGHNTVSWYQQALGQGPQFIFQYYREEENGRGNFPPRFSGLQFPNYSSELNVNALELDDSALYLCASSLGQGIYGYTFGSGTRLTVV.

The chain's CDR3 is CASSLPGTGNTEQYF. Here the CDR3 DNA reads TGTGCCAGCAGCTTACCCGGGACAGGGAACACAGAGCAGTACTTC. V and J are TRBV13 and TRBJ2-7; TRBD1 agrees at 9 bases. V dropped 2 bases and J dropped 7; count of bases not matched to a gene: 9. Germline V lookup: CDR1 PRHDT, CDR2 FYEKMQ (reference sequence). The CDR3 loop spans 15 amino acids.

In this sample, this clone turned up a few times. V is TRBV9 and J is TRBJ2-2; D possibly corresponds to TRBD1 (6 bases). Looked up from germline, CDR1 is SGDLS and CDR2 is YYNGEE. The CDR3 has 17 amino acids. V shed 4 bases and J shed 1 base, with 17 bases lying between them. The CDR3 reads CASSIEGHGLNTGELFF. CDR3 coding DNA: TGTGCCAGCAGCATCGAGGGACACGGCCTGAACACCGGGGAGCTGTTTTTT.

The rearrangement links TRBV15 to TRBJ1-1; the D is unclear. V was shortened by 0 bases and J by 2 bases, with 10 bases between the two germline ends. The CDR3 is 15 residues long. Germline V gene sequence: CDR1 LNHNV, CDR2 YYDKDF (reference sequence). The CDR3 loop reads CATSRDTARNTEAFF. The CDR3 coding sequence is TGTGCCACCAGCAGAGATACGGCAAGAAACACTGAAGCTTTCTTT. Looking up the rest from reference TRBV15 and TRBJ1-1 gives the full variable domain: DAMVIQNPRYQVTQFGKPVTLSCSQTLNHNVMYWYQQKSSQAPKLLFHYYDKDFNNEADTPDNFQSRRPNTSFCFLDIRSPGLGDTAMYLCATSRDTARNTEAFFGQGTRLTVV.

V is TRBV19 and J is TRBJ1-5; no firm D call. The CDR3 contains 16 residues. V was shortened by 1 base and J by 6 bases, with 16 bases between the two germline ends. Germline-derived CDR1 and CDR2 are LNHDA and SQIVND (reference sequence). The CDR3 loop reads CASSIARLLQFQPQHF. Here the CDR3 DNA reads TGTGCCAGTAGTATAGCGCGACTGTTGCAATTTCAGCCCCAGCATTTT. Based on the CDR3 plus reference TRBV19 and TRBJ1-5, the full variable domain is DGGITQSPKYLFRKEGQNVTLSCEQNLNHDAMYWYRQDPGQGLRLIYYSQIVNDFQKGDIAEGYSVSREKKESFPLTVTSAQKNPTAFYLCASSIARLLQFQPQHFGDGTRLSIL.

The chain is built from TRBV19 and TRBJ2-6, with D unresolved. V was shortened by 3 bases and J by 0 bases, with 6 bases between the two germline ends. Germline-derived CDR1 and CDR2 are LNHDA and SQIVND (reference sequence). This CDR3 region has 15 residues. As DNA, the CDR3 is TGTGCCAGTAGTATTCAGAGCTCTGGGGCCAACGTCCTGACTTTC. This encodes CASSIQSSGANVLTF.

This sequence joins TRBV29-1 and TRBJ2-7; 10 bases are shared with TRBD1. Germline CDR1 SQVTM, CDR2 ANQGSEA. V shed 6 bases and J 4 bases; nucleotides not matched to a gene: 12. The CDR3 runs to 15 residues. The CDR3 sequence is CSVLGRDRGEYEQYF. DNA of the CDR3: TGCAGCGTCCTAGGCCGGGACAGGGGAGAGTACGAGCAGTACTTC.

The V gene is TRBV13, the J gene TRBJ1-2, with 8 bases fitting TRBD1. This CDR3 has 15 residues. V was clipped by 3 bases and J by 3 bases; unmatched bases: 6. In germline, CDR1 is PRHDT, CDR2 FYEKMQ (reference sequence). The CDR3 reads CASSFSDREDYGYTF. CDR3 in DNA: TGTGCCAGCAGCTTCTCGGACAGGGAGGACTATGGCTACACCTTC. The complete variable domain, with remaining parts taken from reference TRBV13 and TRBJ1-2, reads AAGVIQSPRHLIKEKRETATLKCYPIPRHDTVYWYQQGPGQDPQFLISFYEKMQSDKGSIPDRFSAQQFSDYHSELNMSSLELGDSALYFCASSFSDREDYGYTFGSGTRLTVV.

The V call is TRBV4-1, the J call TRBJ2-7, with 9 bases matching TRBD2. The CDR3 contains 15 residues. The germline CDR1 and CDR2 sequences are MGHRA and YSYEKL. J lost 5 bases, V lost 1 base, and 6 bases had no gene match. The CDR3 spells CASSQASGAWDEQYF. Written as DNA, the CDR3 is TGCGCCAGCAGCCAAGCTAGCGGGGCTTGGGACGAGCAGTACTTC.

V usage is TRBV18 and J usage is TRBJ1-3; no clear D. Trimming cost V 0 bases and J 4 bases, with 4 bases left between them. Germline V gene sequence: CDR1 KGHSH, CDR2 LQKENI. The CDR3 covers 13 residues. CDR3 bases: TGTGCCAGCTCACCACCATTGGGAAACACCATATATTTT. Translation gives CASSPPLGNTIYF.

This chain links TRBV12-3 or TRBV12-4 with TRBJ1-1; TRBD1 matches 8 bases. The CDR3 is made up of 13 amino acids. Trimming took 5 bases from V and 8 from J; bases not matched to a gene: 7. CDR3 sequence reads: CASSQGAQPEAFF. The CDR3 bases are TGTGCCAGCAGTCAGGGGGCCCAACCGGAAGCTTTCTTT.

V usage is TRBV7-3 and J usage is TRBJ2-5; 8 bases match TRBD2. V dropped 0 bases and J dropped 2; count of bases not matched to a gene: 5. Germline assignment: CDR1 SGHTA and CDR2 FQGTGA. This CDR3 is 16 amino acids long. The CDR3 sequence is CASSLTGIAGQETQYF. CDR3 DNA: TGTGCCAGCAGCTTAACCGGGATAGCGGGGCAAGAGACCCAGTACTTC.

The V and J genes are TRBV12-5 and TRBJ2-3; TRBD2 matches at 8 bases. The CDR3 covers 16 residues. Germline assignment: CDR1 LGHNT and CDR2 FRNRAP. With 5 bases clipped from V and 5 bases from J, the junction kept 12 bases outside the gene matches. The CDR3: CASGQHRTSWGDTQYF. The CDR3 bases are TGTGCTAGTGGTCAACATCGGACTAGCTGGGGAGATACGCAGTATTTT.

This CDR3 is CASSPGQGAAFNSPLHF. CDR3 bases: TGTGCCAGCAGTCCGGGACAGGGGGCTGCTTTTAATTCACCCCTCCACTTT. This rearrangement joins TRBV5-4 to TRBJ1-6, with TRBD1 matching over 12 bases. CDR3 length: 17 amino acids. The ends lost 5 bases at V and 6 bases at J; junction bases unmatched: 9. In germline, CDR1 is SGHNT, CDR2 YYREEE (reference sequence).

CDR3 nucleotide sequence: TGTGCCAGCAGTTTATTTGGCAACTCCCCGATAGAGTTCTTC. It specifies CASSLFGNSPIEFF. The V gene is TRBV28, the J gene TRBJ2-1, with D hard to call. Germline loops: CDR1 MDHEN, CDR2 SYDVKM. There are 14 residues in the CDR3. V shed 1 base and J shed 14 bases, with 18 bases lying between them. The complete variable domain, with remaining parts taken from reference TRBV28 and TRBJ2-1, reads DVKVTQSSRYLVKRTGEKVFLECVQDMDHENMFWYRQDPGLGLRLIYFSYDVKMKEKGDIPEGYSVSREKKERFSLILESASTNQTSMYLCASSLFGNSPIEFFGPGTRLTVL.

V and J are TRBV6-1 and TRBJ1-1, with TRBD1 identical over 7 bases. Germline trimming cut 1 base from V and 8 bases from J; bases unmatched to any gene: 7. The CDR3 consists of 14 residues. Germline assignment: CDR1 MNHNS and CDR2 SASEGT. The CDR3 nucleotides read TGTGCCAGCAGTGAAGTGAGAAAGGGGGCGGAAGCTTTCTTT. It codes for CASSEVRKGAEAFF.